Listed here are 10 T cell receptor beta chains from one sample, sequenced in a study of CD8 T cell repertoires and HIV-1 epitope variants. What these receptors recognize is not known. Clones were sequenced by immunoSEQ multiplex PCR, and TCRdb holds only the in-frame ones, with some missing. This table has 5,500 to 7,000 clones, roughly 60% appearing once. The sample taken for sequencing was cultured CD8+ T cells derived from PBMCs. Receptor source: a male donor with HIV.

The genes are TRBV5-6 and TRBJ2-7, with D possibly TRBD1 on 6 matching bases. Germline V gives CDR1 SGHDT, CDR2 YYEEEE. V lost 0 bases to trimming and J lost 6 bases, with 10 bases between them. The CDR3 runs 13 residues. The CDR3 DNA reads TGTGCCAGCAGCTTGGGGGCAGGGGTCGAGCAGTACTTC. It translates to CASSLGAGVEQYF.

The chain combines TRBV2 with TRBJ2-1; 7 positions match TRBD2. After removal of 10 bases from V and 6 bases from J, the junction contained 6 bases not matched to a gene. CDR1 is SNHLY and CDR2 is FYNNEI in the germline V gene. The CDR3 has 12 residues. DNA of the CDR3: TGTGCCACTCGGACTAGTAGCAATGAGCAGTTCTTC. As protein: CATRTSSNEQFF.

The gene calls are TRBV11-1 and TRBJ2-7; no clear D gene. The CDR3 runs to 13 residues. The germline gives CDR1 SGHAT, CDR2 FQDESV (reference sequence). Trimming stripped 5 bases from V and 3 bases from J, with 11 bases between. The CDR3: CASSPVQSYEQYF. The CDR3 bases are TGTGCCAGCAGCCCAGTACAGAGCTACGAGCAGTACTTC. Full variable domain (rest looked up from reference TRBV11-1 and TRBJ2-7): EAEVAQSPRYKITEKSQAVAFWCDPISGHATLYWYRQILGQGPELLVQFQDESVVDDSQLPKDRFSAERLKGVDSTLKIQPAELGDSAMYLCASSPVQSYEQYFGPGTRLTVT.

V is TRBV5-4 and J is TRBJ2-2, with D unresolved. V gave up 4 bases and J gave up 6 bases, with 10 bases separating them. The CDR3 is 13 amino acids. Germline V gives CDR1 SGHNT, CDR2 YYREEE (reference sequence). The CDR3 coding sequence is TGTGCCAGCAGCCCCCGCCTGGCCGGGGAGCTGTTTTTT. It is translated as CASSPRLAGELFF.

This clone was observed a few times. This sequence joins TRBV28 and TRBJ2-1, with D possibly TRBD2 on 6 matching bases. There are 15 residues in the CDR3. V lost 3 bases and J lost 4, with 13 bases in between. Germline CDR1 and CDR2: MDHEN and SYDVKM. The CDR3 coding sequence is TGTGCCAGCAGTTTCTTTGGGACTTCATACAATGAGCAGTTCTTC. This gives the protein CASSFFGTSYNEQFF.

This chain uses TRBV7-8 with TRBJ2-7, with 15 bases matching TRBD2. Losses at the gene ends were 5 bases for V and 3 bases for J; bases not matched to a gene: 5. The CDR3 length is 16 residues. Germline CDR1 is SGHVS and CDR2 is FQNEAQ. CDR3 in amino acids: CASSGTSGRSGYEQYF. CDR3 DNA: TGTGCCAGCAGCGGGACTAGCGGGAGGTCAGGCTACGAGCAGTACTTC.

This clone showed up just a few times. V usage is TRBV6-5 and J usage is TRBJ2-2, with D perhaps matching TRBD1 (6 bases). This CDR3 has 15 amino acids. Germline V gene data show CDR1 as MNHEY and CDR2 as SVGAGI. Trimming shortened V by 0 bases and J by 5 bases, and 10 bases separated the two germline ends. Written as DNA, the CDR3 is TGTGCCAGCAGTTACTCTACAGGGAGAACCGGGGAGCTGTTTTTT. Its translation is CASSYSTGRTGELFF.

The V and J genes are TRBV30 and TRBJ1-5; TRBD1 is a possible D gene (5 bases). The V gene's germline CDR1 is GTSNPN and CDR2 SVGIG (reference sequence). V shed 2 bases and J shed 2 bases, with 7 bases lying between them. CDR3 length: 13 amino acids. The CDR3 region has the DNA TGTGCCTGGAGTTTGGGGGGCAATCAGCCCCAGCATTTT. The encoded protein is CAWSLGGNQPQHF.

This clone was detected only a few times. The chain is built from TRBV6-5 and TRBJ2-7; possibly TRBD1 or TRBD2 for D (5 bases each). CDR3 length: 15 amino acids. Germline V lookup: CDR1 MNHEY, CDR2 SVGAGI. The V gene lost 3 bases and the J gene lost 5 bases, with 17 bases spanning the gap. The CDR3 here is CASSYSNGAEHEQYF. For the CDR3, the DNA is TGTGCCAGCAGTTATTCGAACGGGGCCGAGCACGAGCAGTACTTC.

CDR3 protein: CSVVTGQSGNTIYF. The CDR3 DNA is TGCAGCGTTGTGACAGGGCAGTCTGGAAACACCATATATTTT. The V and J genes are TRBV29-1 and TRBJ1-3; the match to TRBD1 covers 7 bases. The CDR3 totals 14 residues. The germline gives CDR1 SQVTM, CDR2 ANQGSEA. Unmatched junction bases numbered 4, after V lost 4 bases and J lost 1 base.